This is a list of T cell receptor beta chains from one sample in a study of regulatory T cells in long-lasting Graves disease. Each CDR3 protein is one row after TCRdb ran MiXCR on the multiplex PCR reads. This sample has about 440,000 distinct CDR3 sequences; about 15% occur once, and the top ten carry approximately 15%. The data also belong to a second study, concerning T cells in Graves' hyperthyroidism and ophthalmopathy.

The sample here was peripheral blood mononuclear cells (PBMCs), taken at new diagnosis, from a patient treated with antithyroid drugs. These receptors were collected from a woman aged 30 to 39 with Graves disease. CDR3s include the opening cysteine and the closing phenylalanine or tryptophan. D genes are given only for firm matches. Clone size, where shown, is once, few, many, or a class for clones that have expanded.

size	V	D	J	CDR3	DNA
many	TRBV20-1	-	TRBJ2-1	CSVLNYADDEQFF	TGCAGTGTCCTGAACTACGCCGACGATGAGCAGTTCTTC
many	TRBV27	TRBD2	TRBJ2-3	CASSSGGGDTQYF	TGTGCCAGCAGTTCGGGGGGTGGGGATACGCAGTATTTT
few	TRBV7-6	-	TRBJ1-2	CASSLEANANYGYTF	TGTGCCAGCAGCTTAGAGGCAAATGCTAACTATGGCTACACCTTC
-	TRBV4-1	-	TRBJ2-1	CASSARGLRSYNEQFF	TGCGCCAGCAGCGCCAGGGGACTCCGCTCCTACAATGAGCAGTTCTTC
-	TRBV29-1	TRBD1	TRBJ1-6	CSVLNRGYSPLHF	TGCAGCGTTCTCAACAGGGGATATTCACCCCTCCACTTT
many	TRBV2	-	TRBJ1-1	CASSELGPGYANTEAFF	TGTGCCAGCAGTGAACTTGGGCCGGGGTACGCGAACACTGAAGCTTTCTTT
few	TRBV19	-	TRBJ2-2	CASSPPSSAGGELFF	TGTGCCAGTAGTCCACCGTCCAGCGCGGGCGGGGAGCTGTTTTTT
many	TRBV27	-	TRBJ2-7	CASILGQALGFYYEQYF	TGTGCCAGCATCCTCGGACAAGCCCTAGGTTTTTACTACGAGCAGTACTTC
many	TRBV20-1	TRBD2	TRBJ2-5	CSAKQGTSPDFQETQYF	TGCAGTGCTAAACAGGGGACTAGCCCCGATTTTCAAGAGACCCAGTACTTC
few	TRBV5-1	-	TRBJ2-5	CASSLEGNPLQETQYF	TGCGCCAGCAGCTTGGAAGGAAACCCCCTCCAAGAGACCCAGTACTTC
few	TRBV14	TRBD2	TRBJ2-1	CASSQRLAFYNEQFF	TGTGCCAGCAGCCAACGACTAGCGTTCTACAATGAGCAGTTCTTC
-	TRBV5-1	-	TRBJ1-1	CASFPGEMNTEAFF	TGCGCCAGCTTCCCAGGGGAGATGAACACTGAAGCTTTCTTT
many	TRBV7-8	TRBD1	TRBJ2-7	CASLRQGSYEQYF	TGTGCCAGCCTGAGACAGGGGTCCTACGAGCAGTACTTC
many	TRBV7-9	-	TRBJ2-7	CASSPGTVYEQYF	TGTGCCAGCAGCCCAGGGACTGTCTACGAGCAGTACTTC
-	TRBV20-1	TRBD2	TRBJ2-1	CSASPGTSGFNEQFF	TGCAGTGCCAGCCCCGGGACTAGCGGCTTCAATGAGCAGTTCTTC
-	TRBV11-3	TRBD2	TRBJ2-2	CASSSYSGVDTGELFF	TGTGCCAGCAGCTCTTATAGCGGGGTGGACACCGGGGAGCTGTTTTTT